One TCR beta chain is described in this entry. This clone's antigen is unknown. No base quality information exists; no much larger clone differs at one position. Different DNA sequences within this sample yield the same CDR3. This sample is drawn from a study of cytomegalovirus exposure and HLA in healthy donors (TCRdb year 2017). For the study in its entirety: An earlier analysis of approximately 640 of the donors reported roughly 300 Gb of sequence data and roughly 110 million unique TCR beta sequences from about 179 million T cells. A few DR-DQ haplotypes were handled as single units for association and clustering because linkage in the cohort was strong. Class I and class II HLA loci were covered by the typing at four-digit resolution. The aim of the study was to test whether cataloging public T cell receptors could identify signatures of past pathogen exposure. High-throughput TCR immunosequencing, statistical association of individual TCRs with disease status, and machine learning were combined to predict cytomegalovirus infection status. On average, 235,054 unique TCR beta nucleotide sequences were sequenced per donor among some 420 genotyped donors of the cohort, with approximately 18% of those sequences being non-productive. All discovery cohort repertoires had been generated on a single sequencing platform. A later analysis re-analyzed previously published TCR beta repertoires from roughly 630 donors and added high-resolution HLA genotyping to study TCR occurrence patterns. Alongside the repertoire data, information on donor age, sex, ethnicity and CMV serostatus was compiled. Of the approximately 400 genotyped donors, about 80% fell in the genetic ancestry cluster associated with self-reported Caucasian donors. An early release covering about 600 HLA-typed donors comprised approximately 300 gigabases of sequencing data and around 85 million unique TCR sequences. Rather than drawing on any new phenotypic data, the later analysis identified candidate immune exposures from TCR beta sequences and the way those sequences occurred across donors. In addition to the first cohort of 666 subjects, a separate validation cohort of approximately 130 different subjects was used. Using immunosequencing, the study profiled T cell repertoires from fewer than 850 subjects and related those repertoires to cytomegalovirus serostatus. The number of typed donors differed by locus: about 629-630 for A, B, C, DRB1 and DQB1; some 500 for DQA1; 606 for DPA1; and about 450 for DPB1. In a later genetic analysis, genome-wide SNP genotypes for about three fifths of the roughly 670 donors were used, and that subset was treated as a discovery cohort. An earlier analysis of some 500 of the donors used high-throughput TCR beta sequencing to judge whether each TCR beta V gene segment behaved as functional or pseudogenic. On the study overall, not on this receptor specifically: In this cohort, only TCR beta chains were sequenced, and detectable features were limited by the absence of alpha or paired-chain data. Most TCR sequences were seen in very few donors, while some public TCRs were found in many individuals. Assigning TCR associations to individual alleles was difficult when HLA alleles, especially DR and DQ, strongly co-occurred. A later analysis associated 15,000 to 20,000 TCR beta sequences with specific HLA alleles at a false discovery rate of 0.05. Immune exposure information for the cohort was limited to CMV serostatus. A later genetic analysis associated a missense DCLRE1C variant with V-gene and J-gene trimming of TCR beta chains, and an independent cohort replicated the association. Correlated functional status among segregating V segments might reflect linkage disequilibrium, but an unknown experimental factor could not be ruled out. A later analysis found that HLA-associated TCR beta chains were more clonally expanded and had lower generation probabilities than equally common non-associated chains. In a later analysis, most CMV-associated TCR beta chains were found to appear HLA-restricted, with HLA associations seemingly driven largely by CMV exposure. In vitro tests confirmed that a few of the cytomegalovirus-associated TCR beta chains recognize cytomegalovirus antigens. A further reported finding was that TCR beta sequences accurately predicted the HLA-A and HLA-B alleles for most subjects in the first cohort. It was suggested by the authors that the approach could potentially be generalized to other disease states and immunological phenotypes. In a later analysis, the rate of TCR association differed among HLA loci, with DRB1 alleles having the most associated TCRs and HLA-C alleles having the fewest. Sequencing depth was assumed to be roughly uniform across donors in the presence/absence analyses, though that assumption may not hold. Compared with the 666-donor mean, donors in an Asian-associated ancestry cluster had fewer N-insertions in productive TCRs, according to a later genetic analysis. In the study, around 160 TCR beta chains were listed as associated with cytomegalovirus. Broadly in line with IMGT annotations, most TCR beta V segments showed up in productive rearrangements about 87% or about 30% of the time in an earlier analysis of some 590 of the donors. A cluster of highly shared sequence variants was judged likely to represent a technical artifact of the sequencing pipeline. Some IMGT-functional V segments, including TRBV6-2 and TRBV6-3, could not be distinguished by the 87-base-pair reads and were therefore excluded. Because counts were too low, seventeen rarely observed V segments, including chromosome 9 orphons, were left out of the earlier analysis of 500 to 650 of the donors. According to a later analysis, parvovirus B19, influenza, CMV and Epstein-Barr virus appeared linked to several top co-occurrence clusters. Because HLA typing was missing for some donors at each locus, association tests included only the typed subset. In both the original and validation cohorts, the classifier was reported to diagnose cytomegalovirus status with high specificity and sensitivity.

CDR1 GTSNPN and CDR2 SVGIG were looked up in the germline V gene (reference sequence). V sheds 0 bases and J sheds 2 bases, leaving 5 bases between their ends. Reading from cysteine to phenylalanine, the CDR3 counts 13 amino acids. Only the CDR3 region is kept as DNA, spanning 39 bases read in frame from base 1. In total, roughly 670 healthy bone marrow donors made up the cohort. At the time of sampling, every cohort member was nominally healthy, though immune exposures that went unrecorded were likely present. The donor was CMV seronegative and belonged to the group of 350 to 400 seronegative cohort members. A peripheral blood sample was collected from each donor, and TCR beta sequencing was performed on peripheral blood mononuclear cells. Genomic DNA was extracted from the blood cell samples with the Qiagen DNeasy Blood Extraction Kit. Receptor amplification or capture employed the immunoSEQ multiplex PCR assay. For the multiplex PCR, a mixture combining 60 forward primers for TCR Vbeta segments and 13 reverse primers for TCR Jbeta segments was used. The CDR3 region of rearranged TCR beta genes was amplified from genomic DNA with a multiplex PCR assay. The amplified TCR beta libraries were sequenced on the Illumina HiSeq System as 87-base-pair reads. For the original study's pipeline: A later analysis tallied tens of millions of unique TCR beta chains across the 666 repertoires, and about 12 million of those chains were shared by two or more donors. A nearest-neighbor algorithm error-corrected the raw reads and collapsed the reads into unique sequences, merging closely related sequences to remove PCR and sequencing errors. CDR3 sequences were aligned to IMGT reference sequences to assign V, D and J gene segments. For a sequence to be retained, at least a six-nucleotide match to both a V gene segment and a J gene segment was required. Rearrangements were called productive when the CDR3 lacked stop codons and stayed in frame with V and J; all others were non-productive. CDR3 was defined according to IMGT convention as the region running from the second conserved V-encoded cysteine to the conserved J-encoded phenylalanine. Sequences without an unambiguous match to a single V gene segment were excluded from the earlier analysis of 450 to 750 of the donors. In an earlier analysis of approximately 550 of the donors, V segments were called functional above 56.7% productive rearrangements and were called segregating when the between-donor standard deviation exceeded 5%. A statistical classification framework was built for diagnosing cytomegalovirus status from the catalog of TCR beta chain sequences. V and J gene assignment, in a later analysis, came from comparing TCR nucleotide sequences with IMGT/GENE-DB human TR gene sequences. The TCRdist pipeline was used in a later analysis to assign CDR3 sequences and most-parsimonious VDJ recombination scenarios. In a later analysis, each TCR beta chain was defined by its CDR3 amino acid sequence together with its V-gene family, and reads without a unique V-gene family were excluded. In a later analysis, around 650 highly shared, low-generation-probability nucleotide sequences were removed to address suspected cross-contamination and a sequencing artifact. In a later analysis, a clonal expansion index for each public chain was calculated from normalized within-repertoire ranks of inferred template counts. Generation probabilities in a later analysis came from a VDJ recombination model fitted to out-of-frame rearrangements, and those results were checked against IGoR. Hypergeometric tests were used in a later analysis to score TCR-TCR, TCR-HLA and TCR-CMV co-occurrence, with a repertoire-size bias correction applied to the TCR pairs. False discovery rates were estimated in a later analysis by permuting HLA or CMV assignments 20 times. In a later analysis, co-occurring TCRs were grouped using DBSCAN, and TCRdist sequence similarity was added for clustering within HLA-allele-positive subsets. For co-occurrence clustering, repertoires with fewer than 30,000 or more than 120,000 public chains were excluded, along with roughly 5 repertoires with anomalous nucleotide sharing. In its TCRdb copy, this immuneACCESS table keeps in-frame sequences only and misses some clones. Where compared with another copy, unresolved V genes explain less than half of these, and the others have no known cause. That table supplies the V and J calls and clone size; D and trimming were determined from the DNA. The sample table lists more than 150,000 clones, around 78% of them with a count of one. The ten most abundant clones make up around 1.5% of the sample.

This receptor was taken from a middle-aged man in good health and CMV-seronegative. The sequence is built from TRBV30 and TRBJ1-5, and perhaps TRBD1 as D gene, on 5 matching bases. The specimen sequenced was PBMCs. This receptor has the CDR3 CAWSVQGNQPQHF. The bases read TGTGCCTGGAGTGTACAGGGCAATCAGCCCCAGCATTTT.